The 20 T cell receptor beta chains reported below all come from one sample, sequenced in a study of blood T cell repertoires in COVID-19. This table comes from immunoSEQ multiplex PCR, and its TCRdb copy is limited to in-frame clones, with some not included. The sample has about 150,000 clones, 80% to 90% seen once; the top ten hold approximately 3.5%. Specimen: peripheral blood. The receptor source for this set is a man in his 70s with acute or convalescent COVID-19.

This chain uses TRBV19 with TRBJ1-4; D not certain. The CDR3 runs to 14 residues. CDR1 and CDR2 (germline): LNHDA, SQIVND (reference sequence). V was trimmed by 1 base and J by 6 bases, leaving 9 bases between them. CDR3 nucleotide sequence: TGTGCCAGTAGTATAGGGGCGGGTGATGAAAAACTGTTTTTT. This sequence encodes CASSIGAGDEKLFF.

The chain joins TRBV5-1 to TRBJ2-3; TRBD2 aligns across 11 bases. CDR3 length equals 18 residues. From germline, CDR1 is SGHRS and CDR2 YFSETQ. V dropped 4 bases and J dropped 0; count of bases not matched to a gene: 10. The DNA for the CDR3 is TGCGCCAGCAGCGTGGGGCATCGACTAGCGGGAAGCACAGATACGCAGTATTTT. This encodes CASSVGHRLAGSTDTQYF.

This clone was counted a single time. This chain connects TRBV7-2 to TRBJ2-7, with D possibly being TRBD1 (5 bases). The CDR3 loop spans 12 amino acids. Trimming shortened V by 3 bases and J by 2 bases, and 5 bases separated the two germline ends. Looked up from germline, CDR1 is SGHTA and CDR2 is FQGNSA. CDR3 in amino acids: CASSLDTYEQYF. The CDR3 nucleotides are TGTGCCAGCAGCTTGGACACCTACGAGCAGTACTTC.

The chain uses TRBV5-1 and TRBJ2-1; 14 positions agree with TRBD2. V was clipped by 1 base and J by 6 bases; unmatched bases: 3. Germline CDR1 SGHRS, CDR2 YFSETQ. This CDR3 comprises 16 residues. CDR3 sequence reads: CASSLSGLAGVNEQFF. The CDR3 nucleotides read TGCGCCAGCAGCTTGTCGGGACTAGCGGGGGTCAATGAGCAGTTCTTC.

The V gene is TRBV6-2 or TRBV6-3, the J gene TRBJ2-1; 13 bases fit TRBD2. Trimming cost V 4 bases and J 3 bases; bases outside gene matches: 6. The CDR3 totals 17 residues. CDR1 and CDR2 (germline): MNHEY, SVGEGT. In DNA, the CDR3 is TGTGCCAGCAGTTCCCGGACTAGCGGGAGTCTCTACAATGAGCAGTTCTTC. Encoded protein: CASSSRTSGSLYNEQFF.

This rearrangement joins TRBV6-5 to TRBJ1-6, with unresolved D. Germline CDR1 MNHEY, CDR2 SVGAGI. CDR3 length: 11 residues. V lost 10 bases to trimming and J lost 11 bases, with 12 bases between them. CDR3 bases: TGTGCCACCACAGAGAATACACCCCTCCACTTT. As protein: CATTENTPLHF.

This clone was recorded once. This chain joins TRBV15 and TRBJ2-3; D call uncertain. There are 13 residues in the CDR3. Germline V gene lookup returns CDR1 LNHNV and CDR2 YYDKDF (reference sequence). With 3 bases removed from V and 5 bases from J, the gap between germline ends came to 9 bases. The DNA of the CDR3 is TGTGCCACCAGCAGCGGTGTGCGAGATACGCAGTATTTT. Translated: CATSSGVRDTQYF.

The chain combines TRBV5-1 with TRBJ2-1; possible D gene TRBD2, 6 bases. Trimming shortened V by 3 bases and J by 2 bases, and 15 bases separated the two germline ends. The CDR3 runs to 16 residues. The germline V gene encodes CDR1 SGHRS and CDR2 YFSETQ. CDR3 nucleotide sequence: TGCGCCAGCAGCTCCCTTGGGGGGTTAACCTACAATGAGCAGTTCTTC. Translated: CASSSLGGLTYNEQFF.

The chain has TRBV11-2 and TRBJ2-1; TRBD1 is a possible D gene (5 bases). Germline V gene data show CDR1 as SGHAT and CDR2 as FQNNGV. V lost 3 bases to trimming and J lost 5 bases, with 8 bases between them. This CDR3 has 13 residues. The CDR3 sequence: CASSFLGDNEQFF. CDR3 nucleotide sequence: TGTGCCAGCAGCTTTCTAGGGGACAATGAGCAGTTCTTC.

The V and J genes are TRBV27 and TRBJ2-7, with D possibly TRBD1 on 5 matching bases. V lost 0 bases, J lost 2 bases, and 8 bases lay in between. Germline V gene data show CDR1 as MNHEY and CDR2 as SMNVEV (reference sequence). This CDR3 is built from 14 residues. As DNA, the CDR3 is TGTGCCAGCAGTTTATCAGGGGCTGCCTACGAGCAGTACTTC. Protein sequence: CASSLSGAAYEQYF.

The genes are TRBV5-1 and TRBJ2-7; D remains ambiguous. From germline, CDR1 is SGHRS and CDR2 YFSETQ. V dropped 1 base and J dropped 8 bases, with 19 bases sitting between them. There are 15 residues in the CDR3. This CDR3 is CASSLQGPSQAQQYF. The CDR3 nucleotides are TGCGCCAGCAGCTTGCAAGGCCCTTCCCAGGCACAGCAGTACTTC.

The rearrangement uses TRBV11-1 and TRBJ2-7; 8 nucleotides match TRBD1. This CDR3 region has 14 residues. CDR1 and CDR2 (germline): SGHAT, FQDESV (reference sequence). The ends lost 5 bases at V and 2 bases at J; junction bases unmatched: 5. CDR3 in DNA: TGTGCCAGCAGCCCGACAGGGGATACCTACGAGCAGTACTTC. Translating gives CASSPTGDTYEQYF.

Regarding this clone: Other DNA sequences in the sample encode the same CDR3. The chain uses TRBV12-3 or TRBV12-4 and TRBJ2-7; 10 nucleotides align to TRBD2. The CDR3 length is 13 residues. With V trimmed by 6 bases and J by 3 bases, 2 bases remained unmatched. CDR3 sequence reads: CASSRTSGYEQYF. As DNA, the CDR3 is TGTGCCAGCAGCCGGACTAGCGGCTACGAGCAGTACTTC.

The V and J genes are TRBV28 and TRBJ1-5; 12 bases line up with TRBD1. The CDR3 length is 16 residues. The V segment lost 4 bases and the J segment 4 bases; nucleotides outside the gene matches: 5. Germline CDR1 reads MDHEN; CDR2 reads SYDVKM. CDR3: CASSSAGQGANQPQHF. The DNA for the CDR3 is TGTGCCAGCAGTTCGGCGGGACAGGGGGCTAATCAGCCCCAGCATTTT.

Worth noting for this clone: One end of the junction fails to match germline, which may point to a read error. The V call is TRBV24-1, the J call TRBJ1-2; perhaps TRBD1 as D (6 bases). Germline V gene data show CDR1 as KGHDR and CDR2 as SFDVKD. This CDR3 has 13 residues. CDR3: CATSDPDRGLMFF. The CDR3 DNA sequence: TGTGCCACCAGTGACCCGGACAGAGGATTAATGTTCTTC.

The chain combines TRBV7-2 with TRBJ1-6; D is undetermined. Germline V gene sequence: CDR1 SGHTA, CDR2 FQGNSA. V lost 2 bases to trimming and J lost 10 bases, with 9 bases between them. CDR3 length equals 13 residues. The CDR3 nucleotides are TGTGCCAGCAGCTTATTGAGAGGGTCACCCCTCCACTTT. It yields the protein CASSLLRGSPLHF.

This chain uses TRBV5-4 with TRBJ2-7; 8 bases fit TRBD1. CDR3 length: 15 amino acids. V was clipped by 6 bases and J by 4 bases; unmatched bases: 12. Germline CDR1 is SGHNT and CDR2 is YYREEE (reference sequence). Here the CDR3 DNA reads TGTGCCAGCACCCCTGATCCAGGGGGCTTATACGAGCAGTACTTC. Its protein is CASTPDPGGLYEQYF. Full variable domain (rest looked up from reference TRBV5-4 and TRBJ2-7): ETGVTQSPTHLIKTRGQQVTLRCSSQSGHNTVSWYQQALGQGPQFIFQYYREEENGRGNFPPRFSGLQFPNYSSELNVNALELDDSALYLCASTPDPGGLYEQYFGPGTRLTVT.

A few counts support this clone. The V gene is TRBV9, the J gene TRBJ1-2, with D possibly being TRBD1 (5 bases). The CDR3 is 12 amino acids. Trimming cost V 3 bases and J 4 bases, with 7 bases left between them. Germline assignment: CDR1 SGDLS and CDR2 YYNGEE. The CDR3 is CASSADSYGYTF. CDR3 nucleotide sequence: TGTGCCAGCAGCGCCGACAGCTATGGCTACACCTTC.

The V and J genes are TRBV5-4 and TRBJ1-1; D might be TRBD1 (5 bases). CDR1 is SGHNT and CDR2 is YYREEE in the germline V gene (reference sequence). V lost 0 bases to trimming and J lost 5 bases, with 20 bases between them. CDR3 length equals 17 residues. The CDR3 bases are TGTGCCAGCAGCTTGGCCGGGCAGGGTGGGGTAGGAACTGAAGCTTTCTTT. The encoded protein is CASSLAGQGGVGTEAFF.

The chain employs TRBV29-1 and TRBJ2-7, with 10 bases that match TRBD2. The length of the CDR3 is 16 residues. Germline CDR1 reads SQVTM; CDR2 reads ANQGSEA. V shed 2 bases and J 2 bases; nucleotides not matched to a gene: 9. CDR3 in amino acids: CSVESSGLAEPYEQYF. The CDR3 DNA reads TGCAGCGTTGAATCGTCTGGACTAGCGGAACCCTACGAGCAGTACTTC.